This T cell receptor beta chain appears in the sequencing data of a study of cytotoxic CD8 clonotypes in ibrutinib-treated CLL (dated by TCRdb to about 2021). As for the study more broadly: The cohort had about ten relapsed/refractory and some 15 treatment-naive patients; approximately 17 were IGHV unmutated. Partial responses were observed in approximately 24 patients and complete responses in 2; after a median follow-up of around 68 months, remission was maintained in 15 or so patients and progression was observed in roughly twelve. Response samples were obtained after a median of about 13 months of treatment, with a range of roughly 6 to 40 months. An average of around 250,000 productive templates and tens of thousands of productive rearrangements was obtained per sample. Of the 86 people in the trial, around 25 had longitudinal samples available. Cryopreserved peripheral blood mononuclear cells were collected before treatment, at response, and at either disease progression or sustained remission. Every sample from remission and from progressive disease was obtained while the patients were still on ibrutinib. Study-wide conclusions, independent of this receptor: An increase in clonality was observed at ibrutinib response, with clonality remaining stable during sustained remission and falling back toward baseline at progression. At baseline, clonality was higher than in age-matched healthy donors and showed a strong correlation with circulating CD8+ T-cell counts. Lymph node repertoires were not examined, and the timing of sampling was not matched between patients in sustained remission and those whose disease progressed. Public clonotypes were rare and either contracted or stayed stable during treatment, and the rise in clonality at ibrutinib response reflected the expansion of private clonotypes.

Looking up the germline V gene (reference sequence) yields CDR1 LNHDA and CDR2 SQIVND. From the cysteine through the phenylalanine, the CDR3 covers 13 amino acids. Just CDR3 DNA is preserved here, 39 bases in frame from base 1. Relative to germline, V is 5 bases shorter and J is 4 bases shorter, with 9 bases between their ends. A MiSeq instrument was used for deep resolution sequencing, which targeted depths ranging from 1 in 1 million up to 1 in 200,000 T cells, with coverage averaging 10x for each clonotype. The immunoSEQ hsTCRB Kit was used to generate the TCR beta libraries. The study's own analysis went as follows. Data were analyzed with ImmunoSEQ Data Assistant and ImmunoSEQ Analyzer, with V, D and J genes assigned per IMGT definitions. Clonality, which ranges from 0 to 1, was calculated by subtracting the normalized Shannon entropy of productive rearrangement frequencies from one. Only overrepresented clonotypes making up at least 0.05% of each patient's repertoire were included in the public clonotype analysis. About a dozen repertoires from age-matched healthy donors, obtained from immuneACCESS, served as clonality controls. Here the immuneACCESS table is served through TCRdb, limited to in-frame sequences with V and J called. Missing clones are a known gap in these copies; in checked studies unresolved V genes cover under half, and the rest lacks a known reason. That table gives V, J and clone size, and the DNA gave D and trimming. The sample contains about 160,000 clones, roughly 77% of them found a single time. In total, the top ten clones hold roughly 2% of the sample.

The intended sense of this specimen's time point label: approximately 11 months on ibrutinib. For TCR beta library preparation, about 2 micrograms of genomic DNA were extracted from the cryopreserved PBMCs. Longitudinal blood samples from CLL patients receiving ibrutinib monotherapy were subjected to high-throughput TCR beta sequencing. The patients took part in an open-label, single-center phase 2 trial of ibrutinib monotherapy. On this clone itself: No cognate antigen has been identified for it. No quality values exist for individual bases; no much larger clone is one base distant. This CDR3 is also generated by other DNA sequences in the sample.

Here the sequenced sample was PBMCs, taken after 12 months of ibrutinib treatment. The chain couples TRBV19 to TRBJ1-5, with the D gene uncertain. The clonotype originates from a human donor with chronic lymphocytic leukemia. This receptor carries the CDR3 CASSLQLNQPQHF. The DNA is TGTGCCAGTAGTCTCCAGCTAAATCAGCCCCAGCATTTT.